What follows are 15 T cell receptor beta chains derived from one specimen sequenced in a study of blood T cell repertoires in COVID-19 (TCRdb year 2020). The library was generated by the immunoSEQ multiplex PCR assay. Not all clones reach the TCRdb copy of this immuneACCESS table, which keeps in-frame sequences only. Checked studies attribute under half of the gap to unresolved V genes and leave the rest unexplained. Within this sample are approximately 490,000 clones, with roughly 90% of them counted one time only. The top ten clones comprise around 0.64% of the sample. The sequenced sample consisted of PBMCs or T cells enriched from blood (not recorded which). These receptors were collected from a woman in her late teens or twenties who had recovered from COVID-19.

This CDR3 reads CASRRQGSYTF. DNA for the CDR3: TGCGCCAGCAGGCGACAGGGTAGTTACACCTTC. This chain joins TRBV5-1 and TRBJ1-2, with 7 bases matching TRBD1. V lost 5 bases, J lost 11 bases, and 6 bases stayed unmatched. Germline-derived CDR1 and CDR2 are SGHRS and YFSETQ. The CDR3 length is 11 residues.

The chain couples TRBV3-1 (or the pseudogene TRBV3-2) to TRBJ2-3; 9 bases map to TRBD1. CDR1 LGHDT and CDR2 YNNKEL come from the germline V gene (reference sequence). The CDR3 covers 14 residues. Trimming at V came to 7 bases and at J to 4 bases, leaving 6 bases not matched to a gene. The CDR3 region is CASTRDRAADTQYF. In DNA form, the CDR3 reads TGTGCCAGCACTCGGGACAGGGCCGCAGATACGCAGTATTTT.

This chain joins TRBV4-2 and TRBJ2-1; perhaps TRBD2 as D (6 bases). The ends were cut back, 0 bases at V and 5 bases at J, with 20 bases in the middle. The CDR3 loop spans 18 amino acids. The germline V gene has CDR1 LGHNA and CDR2 YNFKEQ. CDR3 coding DNA: TGTGCCAGCAGCCAAGATGAGTCGAAGACTAGAGGGGACAATGAGCAGTTCTTC. It translates to CASSQDESKTRGDNEQFF.

The genes are TRBV28 and TRBJ2-1, with D maybe TRBD1 (6 bases). Germline lookup yields CDR1 MDHEN and CDR2 SYDVKM. This CDR3 is built from 13 residues. V lost 6 bases, J lost 5 bases, and 11 bases lay in between. CDR3 nucleotide sequence: TGTGCCAGCAGGTGGACAGCCAACAATGAGCAGTTCTTC. Translating it yields CASRWTANNEQFF.

This chain joins TRBV6-5 and TRBJ2-7, with D possibly being TRBD1 (5 bases). The CDR3 totals 15 residues. Trimming removed 0 bases at V and 0 bases at J, with 9 bases between. CDR1 is MNHEY and CDR2 is SVGAGI in the germline V gene. Written as DNA, the CDR3 is TGTGCCAGCAGTTACTCAAGGGGCGACTCCTACGAGCAGTACTTC. Amino acid sequence: CASSYSRGDSYEQYF.

The J gene is TRBJ1-6, the V gene TRBV13; possibly TRBD1 for D (6 bases). Between the trimmed V and J ends, which lost 4 bases and 10 bases, there was a span of 14 bases. The V gene's germline CDR1 is PRHDT and CDR2 FYEKMQ (reference sequence). This CDR3 contains 14 residues. This CDR3 reads CASSSRTVASPLHF. Here the CDR3 DNA reads TGTGCCAGCAGCTCCAGGACAGTAGCGTCACCCCTCCACTTT.

The V gene is TRBV2, the J gene TRBJ2-1, with 13 bases matching TRBD2. The germline CDR1 and CDR2 sequences are SNHLY and FYNNEI. This CDR3 has 15 amino acids. V dropped 4 bases and J dropped 8; count of bases not matched to a gene: 5. CDR3 in amino acids: CASSVTSGGIHEQFF. The CDR3 DNA sequence: TGTGCCAGCAGTGTGACTAGCGGGGGGATCCATGAGCAGTTCTTC.

This clone was recorded a few times. The chain links TRBV3-1 (or the pseudogene TRBV3-2) to TRBJ2-5; 11 positions agree with TRBD2. Germline CDR1 reads LGHDT; CDR2 reads YNNKEL (reference sequence). After removal of 4 bases from V and 2 bases from J, the junction contained 12 bases not matched to a gene. This CDR3 has 18 residues. CDR3 region: CASSRILAGALGQETQYF. The CDR3 DNA reads as TGTGCCAGCAGCCGCATACTAGCGGGGGCCTTAGGACAAGAGACCCAGTACTTC.

The CDR3 sequence is CATSDATGTGRTNEQFF. The DNA of the CDR3 is TGTGCCACCAGTGACGCCACCGGGACAGGCAGGACCAATGAGCAGTTCTTC. The V call is TRBV24-1, the J call TRBJ2-1; 8 nucleotides agree with TRBD1. Unmatched junction bases numbered 13, after V lost 4 bases and J lost 6 bases. Germline lookup yields CDR1 KGHDR and CDR2 SFDVKD. The CDR3 has 17 amino acids.

The chain carries TRBV5-1 and TRBJ2-3; 7 bases fit TRBD1. Germline V gene sequence: CDR1 SGHRS, CDR2 YFSETQ. The length of the CDR3 is 15 residues. The V and J ends lost 4 bases and 5 bases, in that order; junction bases with no gene match: 10. This CDR3 is CASSPGQQGGDTQYF. In DNA form, the CDR3 reads TGCGCCAGCAGCCCGGGACAGCAGGGCGGAGATACGCAGTATTTT.

The V call is TRBV7-9, the J call TRBJ2-7, with D possibly matching TRBD1 (5 bases). V lost 3 bases to trimming and J lost 7 bases, with 16 bases between them. The CDR3 is made up of 14 amino acids. Germline loops: CDR1 SEHNR, CDR2 FQNEAQ (reference sequence). In DNA, the CDR3 is TGTGCCAGCAGCTTCCCAGGGTTTGGCCAGGAGCAGTACTTC. It specifies CASSFPGFGQEQYF.

The CDR3 DNA follows: TGTGCCAGCAGTTTAAGGGCAGGGGGCAAGGACGAGCAGTACTTC. This translates into CASSLRAGGKDEQYF. V and J are TRBV27 and TRBJ2-7; 8 bases align to TRBD1. This CDR3 has 15 amino acids. Germline V gene data show CDR1 as MNHEY and CDR2 as SMNVEV (reference sequence). The ends lost 2 bases at V and 5 bases at J; junction bases unmatched: 8.

The V call is TRBV5-1, the J call TRBJ1-4; TRBD1 agrees at 8 bases. J was trimmed by 0 bases and V by 4 bases; bases with no gene match: 20. Looked up from germline, CDR1 is SGHRS and CDR2 is YFSETQ. There are 21 residues in the CDR3. The CDR3 region is CASSRTPFQMTGATTNEKLFF. DNA of the CDR3: TGCGCCAGCAGCCGAACCCCGTTCCAGATGACAGGGGCCACAACTAATGAAAAACTGTTTTTT.

The rearrangement uses TRBV4-1 and TRBJ2-3; TRBD2 matches 9 bases. Germline CDR1 is MGHRA and CDR2 is YSYEKL. The CDR3 consists of 17 residues. V lost 1 base to trimming and J lost 4 bases; unmatched junction nucleotides: 9. This CDR3 is CASSQGGSGGFSDTQYF. The CDR3 DNA reads as TGCGCCAGCAGCCAAGGAGGGAGCGGGGGGTTCTCAGATACGCAGTATTTT.

The V call is TRBV4-2, the J call TRBJ2-1, with TRBD2 matching 16 bases. CDR1 and CDR2 (germline): LGHNA, YNFKEQ. V trimming: 6 bases; J trimming: 9 bases; junction bases outside the gene matches: 5. The CDR3 has 15 residues. The CDR3 nucleotides are TGTGCCAGCAGGGGACTAGCGGGGGGGCAAGGTGAGCAGTTCTTC. Protein sequence: CASRGLAGGQGEQFF.